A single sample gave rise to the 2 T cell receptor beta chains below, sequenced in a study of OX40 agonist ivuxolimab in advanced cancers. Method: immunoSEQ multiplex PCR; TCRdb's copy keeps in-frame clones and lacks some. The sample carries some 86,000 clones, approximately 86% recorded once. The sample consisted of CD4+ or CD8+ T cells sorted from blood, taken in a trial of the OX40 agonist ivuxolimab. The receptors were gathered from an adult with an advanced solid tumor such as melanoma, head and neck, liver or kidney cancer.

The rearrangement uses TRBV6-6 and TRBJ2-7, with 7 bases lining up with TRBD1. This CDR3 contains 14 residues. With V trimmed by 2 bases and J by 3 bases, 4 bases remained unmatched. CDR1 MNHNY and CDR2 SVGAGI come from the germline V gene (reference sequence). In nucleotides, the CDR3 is TGTGCCAGCAGTTACGAGACAGGGAACTACGAGCAGTACTTC. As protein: CASSYETGNYEQYF.

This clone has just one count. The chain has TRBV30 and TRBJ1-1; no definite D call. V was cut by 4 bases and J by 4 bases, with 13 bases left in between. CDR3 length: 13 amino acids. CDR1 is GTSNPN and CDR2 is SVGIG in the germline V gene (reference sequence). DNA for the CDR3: TGTGCCTGGAAACTAGGGTTGGGCACTGAAGCTTTCTTT. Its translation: CAWKLGLGTEAFF.